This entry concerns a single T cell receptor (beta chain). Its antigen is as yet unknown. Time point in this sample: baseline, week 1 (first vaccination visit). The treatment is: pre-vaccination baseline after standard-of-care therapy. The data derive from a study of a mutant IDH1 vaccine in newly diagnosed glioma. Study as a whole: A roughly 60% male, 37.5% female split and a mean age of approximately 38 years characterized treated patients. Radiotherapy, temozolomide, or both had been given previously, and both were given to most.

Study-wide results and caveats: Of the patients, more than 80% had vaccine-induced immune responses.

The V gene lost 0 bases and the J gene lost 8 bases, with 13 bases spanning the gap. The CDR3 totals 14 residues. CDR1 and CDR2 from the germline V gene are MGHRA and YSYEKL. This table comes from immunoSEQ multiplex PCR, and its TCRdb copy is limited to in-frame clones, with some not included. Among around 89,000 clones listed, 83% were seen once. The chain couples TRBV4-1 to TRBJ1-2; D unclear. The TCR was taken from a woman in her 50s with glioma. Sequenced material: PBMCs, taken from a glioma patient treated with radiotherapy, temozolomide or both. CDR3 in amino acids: CASSQDGVGLGYTF. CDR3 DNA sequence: TGCGCCAGCAGCCAAGATGGGGTGGGTCTCGGCTACACCTTC.